One sample yielded the 10 T cell receptor beta chains listed below, sequenced in a study of blood T cell repertoires in COVID-19 (dated by TCRdb to the early 2020s). Library creation used the immunoSEQ multiplex PCR assay. TCRdb mirrors the immuneACCESS table, restricted to in-frame sequences. Some clones are absent from its copies; in checked studies, under half trace to an unresolved V gene, and the reason for the others is unknown. The sample table holds tens of thousands of clones, of which roughly 88% were seen once. 3.7% of the sample comes from the top ten. Sequenced sample: peripheral blood. Receptors originate from a human donor in a cohort sampled during active COVID-19.

The CDR3 region is CASSGWTDFYSNQPQHF. The CDR3 nucleotides are TGTGCCAGCAGCGGCTGGACAGACTTCTATAGCAATCAGCCCCAGCATTTT. V gene TRBV5-8 combines with J gene TRBJ1-5; weak D call: TRBD1 (6 bases). Germline CDR1 is SGHTS and CDR2 is YDEGEE. V gave up 4 bases and J gave up 0 bases, with 17 bases separating them. This CDR3 region has 17 residues.

The J gene is TRBJ1-5, the V gene TRBV6-2 or TRBV6-3, with TRBD1 matching over 9 bases. The CDR3 is 17 residues long. Germline V gene sequence: CDR1 MNHEY, CDR2 SVGEGT. With 5 bases clipped from V and 2 bases from J, the junction kept 10 bases outside the gene matches. The CDR3 spells CASSDGTGYLRNQPQHF. The CDR3 nucleotides read TGTGCCAGCAGTGACGGGACAGGGTATCTACGCAATCAGCCCCAGCATTTT.

CDR3: CASSKTGTGGLQETQYF. Here the CDR3 DNA reads TGTGCCAGCAGCAAGACGGGGACAGGGGGTCTCCAAGAGACCCAGTACTTC. J is TRBJ2-5 and V is TRBV4-2; 11 nucleotides agree with TRBD1. This CDR3 comprises 17 residues. The trim removed 5 bases at V and 1 base at J, leaving 9 bases unmatched. Germline V gives CDR1 LGHNA, CDR2 YNFKEQ.

The chain employs TRBV18 and TRBJ1-3; 8 bases line up with TRBD1. V lost 5 bases and J lost 0; bases outside the gene matches: 6. Germline loops: CDR1 KGHSH, CDR2 LQKENI. CDR3 length: 16 residues. CDR3 nucleotides: TGTGCCAGCTCAAAGGGACAGGCAGACTCTGGAAACACCATATATTTT. Protein: CASSKGQADSGNTIYF.

This chain joins TRBV15 and TRBJ2-7, with 9 bases aligning to TRBD1. Germline CDR1 LNHNV, CDR2 YYDKDF (reference sequence). The ends lost 5 bases at V and 4 bases at J; junction bases unmatched: 9. The CDR3 consists of 15 residues. In DNA form, the CDR3 reads TGTGCCACCAGCGGGGGACAGGGTTGGGGGTACGAGCAGTACTTC. Protein product: CATSGGQGWGYEQYF.

The CDR3 is CASSYSGQGAHEQYF. Here the CDR3 DNA reads TGTGCCAGCAGTTACTCGGGACAGGGGGCCCACGAGCAGTACTTC. V usage is TRBV6-5 and J usage is TRBJ2-7; 12 bases line up with TRBD1. The length of the CDR3 is 15 residues. Per the germline V gene, CDR1 is MNHEY and CDR2 is SVGAGI. Losses at the gene ends were 0 bases for V and 5 bases for J; bases not matched to a gene: 2.

The gene calls are TRBV5-1 and TRBJ1-5; 8 nucleotides agree with TRBD1. Germline CDR1 SGHRS, CDR2 YFSETQ. The CDR3 is made up of 16 amino acids. The J segment lost 3 bases and the V segment lost 0 bases, leaving 5 bases of the junction unmatched. CDR3 bases: TGCGCCAGCAGCTTGGGAGGACAGGGAATCAATCAGCCCCAGCATTTT. Its translation is CASSLGGQGINQPQHF. The complete variable domain, with remaining parts taken from reference TRBV5-1 and TRBJ1-5, reads KAGVTQTPRYLIKTRGQQVTLSCSPISGHRSVSWYQQTPGQGLQFLFEYFSETQRNKGNFPGRFSGRQFSNSRSEMNVSTLELGDSALYLCASSLGGQGINQPQHFGDGTRLSIL.

This clone came up once. This chain uses TRBV27 with TRBJ2-2; TRBD1 matches 7 bases. The germline V gene has CDR1 MNHEY and CDR2 SMNVEV (reference sequence). The ends lost 7 bases at V and 6 bases at J; junction bases unmatched: 5. CDR3 length: 13 amino acids. The CDR3: CASIPQGSGELFF. The CDR3 nucleotides are TGTGCCAGCATACCACAGGGGTCCGGGGAGCTGTTTTTT.

The rearrangement links TRBV19 to TRBJ2-5, with 11 bases fitting TRBD2. The CDR3 is 16 residues long. Germline CDR1 and CDR2: LNHDA and SQIVND (reference sequence). The junction had 7 bases not matched to a gene; V was cut back by 3 bases and J by 4 bases. The CDR3 is CASSIYELAGGETQYF. The CDR3 nucleotides are TGTGCCAGTAGTATCTACGAGCTAGCGGGAGGAGAGACCCAGTACTTC.

The chain uses TRBV14 and TRBJ1-4, with D unclear. This CDR3 spans 13 amino acids. Per germline, CDR1 SGHDN and CDR2 FVKESK. V lost 3 bases and J lost 8, with 10 bases in between. The CDR3 loop reads CASSQGAREKLFF. CDR3 bases: TGTGCCAGCAGCCAGGGAGCGCGCGAAAAACTGTTTTTT.